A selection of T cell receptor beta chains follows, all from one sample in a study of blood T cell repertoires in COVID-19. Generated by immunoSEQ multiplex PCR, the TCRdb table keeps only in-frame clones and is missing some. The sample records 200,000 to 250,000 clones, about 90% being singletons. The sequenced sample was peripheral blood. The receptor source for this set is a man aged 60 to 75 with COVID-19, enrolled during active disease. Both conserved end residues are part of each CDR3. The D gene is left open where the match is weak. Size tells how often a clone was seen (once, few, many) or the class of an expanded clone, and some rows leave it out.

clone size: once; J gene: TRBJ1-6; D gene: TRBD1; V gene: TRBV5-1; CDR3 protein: CASSPSGTGASYNSPLHF; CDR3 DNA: TGCGCCAGCAGTCCCTCCGGGACAGGGGCGTCCTATAATTCACCCCTCCACTTT
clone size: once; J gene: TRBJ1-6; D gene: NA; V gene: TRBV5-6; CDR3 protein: CASSLGSGGDNSPLHF; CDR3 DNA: TGTGCCAGCAGCTTGGGGTCGGGAGGAGATAATTCACCCCTCCACTTT
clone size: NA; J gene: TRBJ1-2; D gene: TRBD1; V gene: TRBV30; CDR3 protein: CAWSVPLGQGAGYGYTF; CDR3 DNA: TGTGCCTGGAGTGTACCCCTGGGGCAGGGGGCGGGCTATGGCTACACCTTC
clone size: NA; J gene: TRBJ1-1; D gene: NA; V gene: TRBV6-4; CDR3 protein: CASSDSIGTLNTEAFF; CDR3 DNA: TGTGCCAGCAGTGACTCGATTGGGACATTGAACACTGAAGCTTTCTTT
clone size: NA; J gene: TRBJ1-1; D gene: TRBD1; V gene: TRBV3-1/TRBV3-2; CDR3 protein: CASSPDRGTEAFF; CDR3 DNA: TGTGCCAGCAGCCCTGACAGGGGCACTGAAGCTTTCTTT
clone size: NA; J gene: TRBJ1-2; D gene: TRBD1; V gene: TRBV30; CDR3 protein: CAWSWTGAYGYTF; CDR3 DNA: TGTGCCTGGAGTTGGACAGGGGCGTATGGCTACACCTTC
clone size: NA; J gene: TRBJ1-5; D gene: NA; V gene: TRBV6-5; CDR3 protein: CASSLPQSNQPQHF; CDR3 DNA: TGTGCCAGCAGCCTTCCACAGAGCAATCAGCCCCAGCATTTT
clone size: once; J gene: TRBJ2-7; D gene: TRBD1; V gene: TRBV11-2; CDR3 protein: CASSLEGRDRVYYEQYF; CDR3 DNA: TGTGCCAGCAGCTTAGAAGGTAGGGACAGGGTTTACTACGAGCAGTACTTC
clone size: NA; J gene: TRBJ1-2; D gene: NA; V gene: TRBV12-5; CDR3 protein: CASGEGSGGYTF; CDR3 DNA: TGTGCTAGTGGAGAGGGTTCCGGGGGCTACACCTTC
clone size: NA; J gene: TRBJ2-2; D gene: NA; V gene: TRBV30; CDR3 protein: CAWSVRGIPNTGELFF; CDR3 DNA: TGTGCCTGGAGTGTCAGAGGGATTCCGAACACCGGGGAGCTGTTTTTT
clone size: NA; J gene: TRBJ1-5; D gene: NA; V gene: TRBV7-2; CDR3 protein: CASSLRQGNQPQHF; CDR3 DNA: TGTGCCAGCAGCTTACGGCAGGGCAATCAGCCCCAGCATTTT
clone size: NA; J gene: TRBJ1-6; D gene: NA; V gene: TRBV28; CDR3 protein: CASSIIHGGEGSYNSPLHF; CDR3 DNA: TGTGCCAGCAGCATTATTCACGGGGGGGAAGGGTCCTATAATTCACCCCTCCACTTT
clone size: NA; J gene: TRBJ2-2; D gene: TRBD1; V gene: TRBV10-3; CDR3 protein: CAISEFGQDTGELFF; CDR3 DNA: TGTGCCATCAGTGAGTTCGGACAGGACACCGGGGAGCTGTTTTTT
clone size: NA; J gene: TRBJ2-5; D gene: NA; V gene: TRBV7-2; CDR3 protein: CASSFISYQETQYF; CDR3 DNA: TGTGCCAGCAGCTTTATCTCTTACCAAGAGACCCAGTACTTC
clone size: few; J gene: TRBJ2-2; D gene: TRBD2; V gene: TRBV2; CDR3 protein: CASSDVAGGLNTGELFF; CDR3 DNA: TGTGCCAGCAGTGACGTAGCGGGGGGCCTCAACACCGGGGAGCTGTTTTTT
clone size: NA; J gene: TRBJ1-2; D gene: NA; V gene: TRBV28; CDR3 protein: CASSPTGGVDYGYTF; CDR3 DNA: TGTGCCAGCTCCCCGACTGGTGGAGTAGACTATGGCTACACCTTC
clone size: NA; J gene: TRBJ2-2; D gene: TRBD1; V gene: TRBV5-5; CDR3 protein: CASSLRQGSGELFF; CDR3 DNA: TGTGCCAGCAGCTTGCGACAGGGCTCCGGGGAGCTGTTTTTT
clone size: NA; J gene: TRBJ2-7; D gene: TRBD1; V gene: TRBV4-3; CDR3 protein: CASSQTDRAPGEQYF; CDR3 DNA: TGCGCCAGCAGCCAAACCGACAGGGCTCCGGGCGAGCAGTACTTC
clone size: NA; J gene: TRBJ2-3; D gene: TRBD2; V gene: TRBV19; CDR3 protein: CASRPLAGGTDTQYF; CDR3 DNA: TGTGCCAGTAGGCCACTAGCGGGGGGCACAGATACGCAGTATTTT
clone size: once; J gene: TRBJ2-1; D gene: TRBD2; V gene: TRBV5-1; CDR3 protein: CASSLVRTSGGVSSYNEQFF; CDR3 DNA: TGCGCCAGCAGCTTGGTTCGGACTAGCGGGGGGGTGAGCTCCTACAATGAGCAGTTCTTC
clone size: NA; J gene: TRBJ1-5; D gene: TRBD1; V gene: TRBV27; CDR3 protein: CASSLTGGQPQHF; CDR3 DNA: TGTGCCAGCAGCCTGACAGGGGGTCAGCCCCAGCATTTT
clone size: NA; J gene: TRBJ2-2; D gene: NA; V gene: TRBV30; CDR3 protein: CAWRTTGGTGELFF; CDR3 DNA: TGTGCCTGGAGAACTACCGGGGGCACCGGGGAGCTGTTTTTT
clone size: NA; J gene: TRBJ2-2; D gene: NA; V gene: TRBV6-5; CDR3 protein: CASSYPTKTGELFF; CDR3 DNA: TGTGCCAGCAGTTACCCGACAAAGACCGGGGAGCTGTTTTTT
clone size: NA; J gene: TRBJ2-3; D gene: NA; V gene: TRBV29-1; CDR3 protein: CSVEEGRPEDTQYF; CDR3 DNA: TGCAGCGTTGAAGAGGGCAGGCCCGAAGATACGCAGTATTTT
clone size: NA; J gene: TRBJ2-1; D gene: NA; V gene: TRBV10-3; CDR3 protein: CAISGRASEAREQFF; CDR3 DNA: TGTGCCATCAGTGGGCGGGCTAGCGAGGCCCGAGAGCAGTTCTTC
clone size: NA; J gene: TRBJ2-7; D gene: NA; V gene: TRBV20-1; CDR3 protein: CSARLFYEQYF; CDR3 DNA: TGCAGTGCTAGACTGTTCTACGAGCAGTACTTC
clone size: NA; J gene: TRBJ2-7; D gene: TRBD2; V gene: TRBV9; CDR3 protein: CASSAYSGDSYEQYF; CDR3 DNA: TGTGCCAGCAGCGCCTATAGCGGGGACTCCTACGAGCAGTACTTC
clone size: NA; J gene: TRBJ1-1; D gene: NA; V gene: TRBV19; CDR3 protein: CASSNLLSGARGAHTEAFF; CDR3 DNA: TGTGCCAGTAGTAACTTACTATCCGGGGCGCGGGGGGCCCACACTGAAGCTTTCTTT
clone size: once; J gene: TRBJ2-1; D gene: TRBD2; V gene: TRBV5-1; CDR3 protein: CASSVVAGGYNEQFF; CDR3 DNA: TGCGCCAGCAGCGTAGTAGCGGGAGGGTACAATGAGCAGTTCTTC
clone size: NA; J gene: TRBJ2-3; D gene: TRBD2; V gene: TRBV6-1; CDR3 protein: CASSATFRAGGPGTDTQYF; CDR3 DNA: TGTGCCAGCAGTGCCACTTTCAGGGCGGGGGGGCCCGGCACAGATACGCAGTATTTT
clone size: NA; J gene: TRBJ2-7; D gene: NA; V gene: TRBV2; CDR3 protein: CASSERGGGSYEQYF; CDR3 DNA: TGTGCCAGCAGTGAAAGGGGGGGCGGCTCCTACGAGCAGTACTTC
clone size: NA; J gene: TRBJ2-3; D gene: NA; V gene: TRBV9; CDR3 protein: CASSVVPEGGGSLDTQYF; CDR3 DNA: TGTGCCAGCAGCGTAGTACCCGAGGGGGGGGGCAGTCTAGATACGCAGTATTTT
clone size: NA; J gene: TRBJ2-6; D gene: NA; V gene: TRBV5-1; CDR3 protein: CASSLQASGANVLTF; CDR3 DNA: TGCGCCAGCAGTTTGCAGGCCTCTGGGGCCAACGTCCTGACTTTC
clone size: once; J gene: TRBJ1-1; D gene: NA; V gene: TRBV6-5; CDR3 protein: CASSYGSSLMNTEAFF; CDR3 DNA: TGTGCCAGCAGTTACGGGAGCTCCCTCATGAACACTGAAGCTTTCTTT
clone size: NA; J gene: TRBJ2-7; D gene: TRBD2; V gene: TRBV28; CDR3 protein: CASSPSTSGRQEQYF; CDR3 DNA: TGTGCCAGCAGTCCCTCGACTAGCGGGAGACAAGAGCAGTACTTC
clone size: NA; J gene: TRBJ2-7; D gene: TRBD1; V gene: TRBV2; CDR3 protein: CASSVGTGAYEQYF; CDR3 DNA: TGTGCCAGCAGTGTGGGGACAGGGGCCTACGAGCAGTACTTC
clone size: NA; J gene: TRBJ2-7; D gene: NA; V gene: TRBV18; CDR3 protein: CASSPNLFLRDKGDEQYF; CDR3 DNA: TGTGCCAGCTCACCGAACTTGTTTTTACGGGACAAGGGCGACGAGCAGTACTTC
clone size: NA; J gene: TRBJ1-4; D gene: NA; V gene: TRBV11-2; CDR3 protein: CASSRDAGPKLFF; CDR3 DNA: TGTGCCAGCAGCAGAGACGCGGGACCGAAACTGTTTTTT
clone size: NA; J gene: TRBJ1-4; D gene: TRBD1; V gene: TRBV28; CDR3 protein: CASSLQGEGEKLFF; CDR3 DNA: TGTGCCAGCAGTTTACAGGGGGAAGGTGAAAAACTGTTTTTT
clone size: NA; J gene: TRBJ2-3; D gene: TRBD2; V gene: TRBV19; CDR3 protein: CASSIVGTSGGGTDTQYF; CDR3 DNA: TGTGCCAGTAGTATAGTTGGGACTAGCGGGGGTGGCACAGATACGCAGTATTTT
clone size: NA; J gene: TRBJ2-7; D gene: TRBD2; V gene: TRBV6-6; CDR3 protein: CASGLAGVGQYF; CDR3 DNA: TGTGCCAGCGGCCTAGCGGGAGTAGGGCAGTACTTC
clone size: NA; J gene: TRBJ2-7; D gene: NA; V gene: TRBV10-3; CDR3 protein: CAISGPGEGEQYF; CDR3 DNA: TGTGCCATCAGTGGGCCCGGGGAAGGTGAGCAGTACTTC
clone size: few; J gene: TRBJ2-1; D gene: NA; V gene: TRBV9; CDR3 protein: CASSVEENEQFF; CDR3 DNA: TGTGCCAGCAGCGTAGAAGAGAATGAGCAGTTCTTC
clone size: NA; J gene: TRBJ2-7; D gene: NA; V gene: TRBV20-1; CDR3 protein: CSASQGGYEQYF; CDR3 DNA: TGCAGTGCTAGTCAGGGCGGCTACGAGCAGTACTTC
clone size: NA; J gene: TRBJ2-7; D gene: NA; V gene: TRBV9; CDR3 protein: CASSSYAGSSYEQYF; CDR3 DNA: TGTGCCAGCAGCTCGTATGCGGGGAGCTCCTACGAGCAGTACTTC
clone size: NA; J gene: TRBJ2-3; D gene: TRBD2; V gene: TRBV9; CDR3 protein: CASSVAAIAGGGTDTQYF; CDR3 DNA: TGTGCCAGCAGCGTAGCGGCGATCGCGGGGGGCGGCACAGATACGCAGTATTTT
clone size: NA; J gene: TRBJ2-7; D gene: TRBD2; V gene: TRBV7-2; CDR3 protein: CASSAPGTSYEQYF; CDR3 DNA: TGTGCCAGCAGCGCCCCCGGGACTAGCTACGAGCAGTACTTC
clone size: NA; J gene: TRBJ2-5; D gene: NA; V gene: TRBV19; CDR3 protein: CASSRGRVGETQYF; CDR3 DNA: TGTGCCAGTAGTAGGGGCAGGGTAGGAGAGACCCAGTACTTC
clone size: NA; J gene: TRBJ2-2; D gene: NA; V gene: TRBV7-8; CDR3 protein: CASSLARPSGKHTGELFF; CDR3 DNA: TGTGCCAGCAGCTTAGCGCGTCCCTCGGGAAAGCACACCGGGGAGCTGTTTTTT
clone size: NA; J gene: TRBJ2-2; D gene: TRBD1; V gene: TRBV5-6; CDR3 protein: CASSLPGQVTGELFF; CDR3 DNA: TGTGCCAGCAGCTTACCGGGACAGGTCACCGGGGAGCTGTTTTTT
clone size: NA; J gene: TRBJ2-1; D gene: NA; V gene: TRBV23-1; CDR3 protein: CASSQSEQGGNEQFF; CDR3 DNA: TGCGCCAGCAGTCAATCCGAACAGGGCGGCAATGAGCAGTTCTTC
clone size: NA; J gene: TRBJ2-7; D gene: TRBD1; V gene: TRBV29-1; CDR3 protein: CSVPGQGNYEQYF; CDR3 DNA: TGCAGCGTACCGGGACAGGGGAACTACGAGCAGTACTTC
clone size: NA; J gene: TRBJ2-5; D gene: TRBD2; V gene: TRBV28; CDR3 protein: CASRAGLAGKETQYF; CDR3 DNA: TGTGCCAGCCGGGCCGGACTAGCGGGAAAAGAGACCCAGTACTTC
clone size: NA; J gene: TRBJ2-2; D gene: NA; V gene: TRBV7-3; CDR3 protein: CASSFRTGELFF; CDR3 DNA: TGTGCCAGCAGCTTTCGCACCGGGGAGCTGTTTTTT